The 22 T cell receptor beta chains presented below share a single source sample, sequenced in a study of cytomegalovirus exposure and HLA in healthy donors. The repertoire was sequenced with immunoSEQ multiplex PCR; TCRdb's copy has only in-frame clones and lacks some. The sample contains about 400,000 clones, around 86% of which appear only once. The material sequenced was PBMCs. Every receptor here comes from a woman in her late teens or twenties in good health and CMV-seronegative.

The V gene is TRBV29-1, the J gene TRBJ2-1; D is unresolved. The germline gives CDR1 SQVTM, CDR2 ANQGSEA. This CDR3 spans 13 amino acids. Trimming took off 5 bases at V and 5 bases at J, with 13 bases between the two ends. The CDR3 sequence: CSVHYGADNEQFF. The CDR3 DNA is TGCAGCGTTCACTACGGTGCGGACAATGAGCAGTTCTTC.

This chain connects TRBV27 to TRBJ2-2; D perhaps matches TRBD1 (6 bases). The CDR3 loop spans 13 amino acids. Germline values: CDR1 MNHEY, CDR2 SMNVEV (reference sequence). V gave up 5 bases and J gave up 8 bases, with 12 bases separating them. The CDR3 spells CASSGDRRGELFF. In DNA, the CDR3 is TGTGCCAGCAGTGGAGACAGGAGAGGGGAGCTGTTTTTT.

The chain links TRBV7-7 to TRBJ2-1; possibly TRBD2 for D (6 bases). The CDR3 consists of 17 residues. V lost 0 bases and J 4 bases, leaving 16 bases between the germline ends. Germline V gene lookup returns CDR1 SSHAT and CDR2 FNYEAQ (reference sequence). Written as DNA, the CDR3 is TGTGCCAGCAGCTTAGCAGGGGAGCGGGTCGAATACAATGAGCAGTTCTTC. Its protein is CASSLAGERVEYNEQFF. The full variable domain, its missing parts supplied by reference TRBV7-7 and TRBJ2-1, is GAGVSQSPRYKVTKRGQDVTLRCDPISSHATLYWYQQALGQGPEFLTYFNYEAQPDKSGLPSDRFSAERPEGSISTLTIQRTEQRDSAMYRCASSLAGERVEYNEQFFGPGTRLTVL.

The chain couples TRBV11-2 to TRBJ1-1; TRBD1 matches 9 bases. The V gene end was trimmed by 5 bases and the J gene end by 2 bases; junction bases not matched to a gene: 6. The germline CDR1 and CDR2 sequences are SGHAT and FQNNGV. CDR3 length: 15 residues. In nucleotides, the CDR3 is TGTGCCAGCAGCGCAGAGACAGGGGGAAACACTGAAGCTTTCTTT. Protein sequence: CASSAETGGNTEAFF.

CDR3 nucleotides: TGTGCCAGCAGCCCTCAAGGGAGGGACAGGGGGCAGAATGAGCAGTTCTTC. Amino acid sequence: CASSPQGRDRGQNEQFF. This chain links TRBV4-2 with TRBJ2-1, with TRBD1 identical over 12 bases. V dropped 4 bases and J dropped 7; count of bases not matched to a gene: 11. CDR3 length: 17 amino acids. CDR1 and CDR2 from the germline V gene are LGHNA and YNFKEQ.

The chain links TRBV9 to TRBJ1-1; D is undetermined. CDR1 is SGDLS and CDR2 is YYNGEE in the germline V gene. The CDR3 is 16 residues long. Deletions cut 0 bases from V and 6 bases from J, with 18 bases between. CDR3 in amino acids: CASSVGPRPQAPEAFF. CDR3 in DNA: TGTGCCAGCAGCGTAGGTCCCAGGCCGCAGGCCCCTGAAGCTTTCTTT.

The chain links TRBV5-4 to TRBJ2-3, with 12 bases identical to TRBD2. V lost 4 bases to trimming and J lost 4 bases; unmatched junction nucleotides: 13. CDR1 SGHNT and CDR2 YYREEE come from the germline V gene (reference sequence). This CDR3 region has 18 residues. This CDR3 reads CASSRGASGGARADTQYF. CDR3 in DNA: TGTGCCAGCAGCCGCGGGGCTAGCGGGGGGGCCCGGGCAGATACGCAGTATTTT. Complete variable domain (other parts from reference TRBV5-4 and TRBJ2-3): ETGVTQSPTHLIKTRGQQVTLRCSSQSGHNTVSWYQQALGQGPQFIFQYYREEENGRGNFPPRFSGLQFPNYSSELNVNALELDDSALYLCASSRGASGGARADTQYFGPGTRLTVL.

The V and J genes are TRBV6-5 and TRBJ1-3; weak D call: TRBD1 (5 bases). V gave up 5 bases and J gave up 4 bases, with 12 bases separating them. Per germline, CDR1 MNHEY and CDR2 SVGAGI. The CDR3 has 14 amino acids. In DNA, the CDR3 is TGTGCCAGCAGTCCCCAGGGTCTAGGAAACACCATATATTTT. This encodes CASSPQGLGNTIYF.

This clone appeared a few times. The chain has TRBV6-4 and TRBJ2-2; D is uncertain. Trimming cost V 2 bases and J 5 bases, with 6 bases left between them. This CDR3 comprises 13 residues. Germline V lookup: CDR1 MRHNA, CDR2 SNTAGT. The CDR3, as DNA: TGTGCCAGCAGTGACCACGGGACCGGGGAGCTGTTTTTT. It translates to CASSDHGTGELFF.

DNA of the CDR3: TGTGCCAGCACCAACCTGCCTTTGCGCAATGAGCAGTTCTTC. Translation: CASTNLPLRNEQFF. The rearrangement uses TRBV27 and TRBJ2-1, with D hard to call. Germline CDR1 reads MNHEY; CDR2 reads SMNVEV (reference sequence). The ends were cut back, 7 bases at V and 6 bases at J, with 16 bases in the middle. This CDR3 region has 14 residues.

This chain's CDR3 is CSVRRDYNEQFF. CDR3 sequence (DNA): TGCAGCGTACGCCGGGACTACAATGAGCAGTTCTTC. The chain carries TRBV29-1 and TRBJ2-1, with D perhaps matching TRBD2 (5 bases). The CDR3 runs to 12 residues. V shed 6 bases and J shed 3 bases, with 9 bases lying between them. CDR1 is SQVTM, CDR2 ANQGSEA, per germline.

The CDR3 bases are TGTGCCAGCAGCTTAGTGGTCGGCAGGGGAAAGTATGGCTACACCTTC. Protein sequence: CASSLVVGRGKYGYTF. The V call is TRBV11-2, the J call TRBJ1-2; the D gene is possibly TRBD1 (6 bases). The length of the CDR3 is 16 residues. In germline, CDR1 is SGHAT, CDR2 FQNNGV. V dropped 1 base and J dropped 5 bases, with 17 bases sitting between them.

The chain recombines TRBV6-1 with TRBJ2-7; no reliable D call. The V end was cut by 7 bases, the J end by 7 bases, with 20 bases between. CDR1 is MNHNS and CDR2 is SASEGT in the germline V gene. The CDR3 has 14 amino acids. The CDR3 DNA sequence: TGTGCCAGCACCCAAACTTCTGAGGCGGATGAGCAGTACTTC. The encoded protein is CASTQTSEADEQYF.

This chain connects TRBV28 to TRBJ1-3; weak D call: TRBD1 (5 bases). Germline V gene data show CDR1 as MDHEN and CDR2 as SYDVKM. The CDR3 length is 11 residues. V was clipped by 11 bases and J by 3 bases, with 8 bases between them. CDR3 sequence (DNA): TGTGCCGGACACAGTGGAAACACCATATATTTT. Translated: CAGHSGNTIYF.

The chain is built from TRBV6-1 and TRBJ1-2; TRBD1 is a possible D gene (5 bases). CDR1 is MNHNS and CDR2 is SASEGT in the germline V gene. V gave up 2 bases and J gave up 8 bases, with 15 bases separating them. This CDR3 has 14 residues. The CDR3 here is CASSETLQGFGYTF. In DNA, the CDR3 is TGTGCCAGCAGTGAAACATTGCAGGGTTTCGGCTACACCTTC.

J is TRBJ2-1 and V is TRBV2; 8 bases map to TRBD2. The V gene's germline CDR1 is SNHLY and CDR2 FYNNEI. The CDR3 consists of 14 residues. With V trimmed by 8 bases and J by 5 bases, 8 bases remained unmatched. The CDR3 DNA reads as TGTGCCAGCCTAGCGGGTATGGACGACAATGAGCAGTTCTTC. Residues: CASLAGMDDNEQFF.

The chain has TRBV10-3 and TRBJ2-1; tentative D call: TRBD2 (5 bases). V shed 4 bases and J shed 8 bases, with 12 bases lying between them. Germline V gene sequence: CDR1 ENHRY, CDR2 SYGVKD. CDR3 length: 13 amino acids. The CDR3 sequence is CAISARTQDEQFF. DNA for the CDR3: TGTGCCATCAGTGCAAGGACTCAAGATGAGCAGTTCTTC.

The chain has TRBV4-2 and TRBJ2-7; 11 bases are shared with TRBD1. V trimming: 3 bases; J trimming: 2 bases; junction bases outside the gene matches: 12. The CDR3 is 18 residues long. CDR1 is LGHNA and CDR2 is YNFKEQ in the germline V gene. CDR3 coding DNA: TGTGCCAGCAGCCATCAACCACCGGGACAGGGGGGTGCCTACGAGCAGTACTTC. Its protein is CASSHQPPGQGGAYEQYF.

The rearrangement joins TRBV7-8 to TRBJ2-5, with D unclear. V lost 6 bases and J 5 bases, leaving 7 bases between the germline ends. The germline V gene has CDR1 SGHVS and CDR2 FQNEAQ. This CDR3 has 11 amino acids. The CDR3 region is CASSRAETQYF. CDR3 DNA: TGTGCCAGCAGTCGCGCGGAGACCCAGTACTTC.

The chain couples TRBV28 to TRBJ2-7; 7 positions match TRBD1. V lost 3 bases and J lost 2; bases outside the gene matches: 4. The CDR3 spans 14 residues. From germline, CDR1 is MDHEN and CDR2 SYDVKM. The CDR3 coding sequence is TGTGCCAGCAGTTTTTGGCAGGGGGCCTACGAGCAGTACTTC. This encodes CASSFWQGAYEQYF.

The chain uses TRBV5-1 and TRBJ2-7; D not certain. The CDR3 extends over 14 amino acids. V was trimmed by 2 bases and J by 3 bases, leaving 12 bases between them. Germline V CDR1 and CDR2: SGHRS, YFSETQ. The CDR3 is CASSFNSIVYEQYF. The CDR3, as DNA: TGCGCCAGCAGCTTCAACAGTATAGTCTACGAGCAGTACTTC.

This clone was seen only a few times. The V gene is TRBV6-5, the J gene TRBJ2-7; TRBD2 agrees at 9 bases. CDR1 is MNHEY, CDR2 SVGAGI, per germline. This CDR3 contains 13 residues. With 8 bases clipped from V and 4 bases from J, the junction kept 6 bases outside the gene matches. The CDR3 DNA reads as TGTGCCAGCGGGCGGACTAGCGAATACGAGCAGTACTTC. Translation: CASGRTSEYEQYF.